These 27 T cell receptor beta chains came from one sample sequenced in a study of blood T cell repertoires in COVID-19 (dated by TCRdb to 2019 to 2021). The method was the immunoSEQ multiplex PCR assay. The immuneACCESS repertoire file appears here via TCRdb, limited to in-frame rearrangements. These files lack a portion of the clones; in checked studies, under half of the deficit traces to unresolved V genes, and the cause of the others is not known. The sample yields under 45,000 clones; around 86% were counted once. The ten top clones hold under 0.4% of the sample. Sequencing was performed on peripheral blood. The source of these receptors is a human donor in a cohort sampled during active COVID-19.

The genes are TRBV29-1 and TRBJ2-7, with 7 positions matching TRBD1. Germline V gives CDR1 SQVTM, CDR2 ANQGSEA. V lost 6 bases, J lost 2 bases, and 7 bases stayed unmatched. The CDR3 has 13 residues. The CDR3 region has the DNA TGCAGCGTCGCTACAGGGGCTACCTACGAGCAGTACTTC. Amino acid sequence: CSVATGATYEQYF.

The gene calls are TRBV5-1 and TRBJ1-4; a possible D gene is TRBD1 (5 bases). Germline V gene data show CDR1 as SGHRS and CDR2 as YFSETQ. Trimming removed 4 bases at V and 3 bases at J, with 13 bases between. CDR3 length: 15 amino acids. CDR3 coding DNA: TGCGCCAGCAGCCGCCTGGGGGGAGCTAATGAAAAACTGTTTTTT. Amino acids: CASSRLGGANEKLFF. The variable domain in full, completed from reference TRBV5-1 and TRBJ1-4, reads KAGVTQTPRYLIKTRGQQVTLSCSPISGHRSVSWYQQTPGQGLQFLFEYFSETQRNKGNFPGRFSGRQFSNSRSEMNVSTLELGDSALYLCASSRLGGANEKLFFGSGTQLSVL.

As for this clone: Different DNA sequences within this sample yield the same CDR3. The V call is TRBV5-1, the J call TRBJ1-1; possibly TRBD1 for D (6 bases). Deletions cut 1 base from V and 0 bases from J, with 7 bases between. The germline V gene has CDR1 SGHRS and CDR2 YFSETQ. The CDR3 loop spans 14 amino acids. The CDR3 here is CASSLTGLNTEAFF. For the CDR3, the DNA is TGCGCCAGCAGCTTGACAGGGCTGAACACTGAAGCTTTCTTT.

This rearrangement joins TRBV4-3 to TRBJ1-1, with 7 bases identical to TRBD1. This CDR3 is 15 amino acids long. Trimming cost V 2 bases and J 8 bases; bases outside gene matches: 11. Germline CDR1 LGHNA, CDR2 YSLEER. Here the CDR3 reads CASSQTSGPGQEAFF. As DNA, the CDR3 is TGCGCCAGCAGCCAAACCTCGGGGCCGGGACAGGAAGCTTTCTTT.

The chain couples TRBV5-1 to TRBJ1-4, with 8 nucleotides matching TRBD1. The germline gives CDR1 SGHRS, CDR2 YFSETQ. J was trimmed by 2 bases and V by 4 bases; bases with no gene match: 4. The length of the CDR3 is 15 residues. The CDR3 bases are TGCGCCAGCAGCGCCCGACAGGGGACTAATGAAAAACTGTTTTTT. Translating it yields CASSARQGTNEKLFF. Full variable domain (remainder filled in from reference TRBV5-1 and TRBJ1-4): KAGVTQTPRYLIKTRGQQVTLSCSPISGHRSVSWYQQTPGQGLQFLFEYFSETQRNKGNFPGRFSGRQFSNSRSEMNVSTLELGDSALYLCASSARQGTNEKLFFGSGTQLSVL.

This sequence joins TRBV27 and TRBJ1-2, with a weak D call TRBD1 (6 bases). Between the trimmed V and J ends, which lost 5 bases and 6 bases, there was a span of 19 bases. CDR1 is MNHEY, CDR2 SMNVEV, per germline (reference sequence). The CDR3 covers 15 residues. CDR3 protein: CASSLTGIRLDGYTF. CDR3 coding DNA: TGTGCCAGCAGTCTCACAGGGATCCGGCTGGATGGCTACACCTTC.

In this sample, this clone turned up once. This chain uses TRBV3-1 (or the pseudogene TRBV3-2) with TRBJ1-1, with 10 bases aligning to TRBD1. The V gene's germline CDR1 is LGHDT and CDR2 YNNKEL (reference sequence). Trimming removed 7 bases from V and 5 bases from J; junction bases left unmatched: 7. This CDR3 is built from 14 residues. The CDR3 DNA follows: TGTGCCAGCACCCCCGGGACAGGGGAGACTGAAGCTTTCTTT. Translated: CASTPGTGETEAFF.

CDR3: CASSLETAMQYF. As DNA, the CDR3 is TGTGCCAGCAGCTTAGAGACAGCGATGCAGTACTTC. The chain is built from TRBV7-6 and TRBJ2-7; D is perhaps TRBD1 (5 bases). Trimming stripped 1 base from V and 9 bases from J, with 10 bases between. Germline V gene sequence: CDR1 SGHVS, CDR2 FNYEAQ. CDR3 size: 12 residues.

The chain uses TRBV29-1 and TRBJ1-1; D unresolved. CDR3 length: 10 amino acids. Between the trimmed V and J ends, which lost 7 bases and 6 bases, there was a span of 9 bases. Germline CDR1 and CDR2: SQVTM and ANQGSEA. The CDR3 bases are TGCAGCGCCCGGACTTCTGAAGCTTTCTTT. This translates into CSARTSEAFF.

In DNA form, the CDR3 reads TGCGCCAGCAGCGGAACAGGGAGGGGTACAGAATCTGGGGCCAACGTCCTGACTTTC. Protein: CASSGTGRGTESGANVLTF. The V call is TRBV5-1, the J call TRBJ2-6; tentatively, D is TRBD2 (7 bases). The CDR3 is 19 residues long. V was clipped by 4 bases and J by 1 base, with 21 bases between them. Germline V lookup: CDR1 SGHRS, CDR2 YFSETQ.

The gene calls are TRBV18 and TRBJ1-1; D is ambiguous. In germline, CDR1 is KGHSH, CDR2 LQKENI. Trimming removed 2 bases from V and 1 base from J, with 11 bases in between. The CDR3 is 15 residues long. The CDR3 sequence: CASSPGGLQNTEAFF. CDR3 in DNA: TGTGCCAGCTCACCAGGAGGGCTGCAGAACACTGAAGCTTTCTTT.

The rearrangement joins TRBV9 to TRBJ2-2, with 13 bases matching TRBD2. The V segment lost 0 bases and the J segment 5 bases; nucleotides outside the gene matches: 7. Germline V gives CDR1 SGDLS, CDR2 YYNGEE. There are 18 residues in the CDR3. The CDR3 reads CASSVGTSGGALTGELFF. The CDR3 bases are TGTGCCAGCAGCGTAGGAACTAGCGGGGGGGCGCTTACCGGGGAGCTGTTTTTT.

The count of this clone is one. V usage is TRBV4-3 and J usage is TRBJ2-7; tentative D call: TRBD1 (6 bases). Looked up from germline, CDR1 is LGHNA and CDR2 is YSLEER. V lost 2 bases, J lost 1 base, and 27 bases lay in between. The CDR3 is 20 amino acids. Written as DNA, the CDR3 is TGCGCCAGCAGCCAATCACTCACCATAGCGCAGGGGCCCACTTCCTACGAGCAGTACTTC. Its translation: CASSQSLTIAQGPTSYEQYF.

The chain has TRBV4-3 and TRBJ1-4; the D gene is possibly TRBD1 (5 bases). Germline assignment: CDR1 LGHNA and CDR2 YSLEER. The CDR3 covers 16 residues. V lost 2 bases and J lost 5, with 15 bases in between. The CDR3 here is CASSQNWGGENEKLFF. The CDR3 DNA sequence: TGCGCCAGCAGCCAAAATTGGGGGGGGGAGAATGAAAAACTGTTTTTT.

This CDR3 is CSVENGGEAFF. As DNA, the CDR3 is TGCAGCGTTGAAAACGGGGGAGAAGCTTTCTTT. The gene calls are TRBV29-1 and TRBJ1-1; D possibly corresponds to TRBD1 (5 bases). This CDR3 has 11 amino acids. The V and J ends lost 2 bases and 8 bases respectively, with 9 bases between them. Germline CDR1 reads SQVTM; CDR2 reads ANQGSEA.

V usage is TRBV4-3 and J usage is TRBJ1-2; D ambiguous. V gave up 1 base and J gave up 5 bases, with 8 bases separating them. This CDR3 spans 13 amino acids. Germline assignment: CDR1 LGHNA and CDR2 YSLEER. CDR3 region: CASSQVPLYGYTF. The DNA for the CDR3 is TGCGCCAGCAGCCAAGTACCTCTATATGGCTACACCTTC.

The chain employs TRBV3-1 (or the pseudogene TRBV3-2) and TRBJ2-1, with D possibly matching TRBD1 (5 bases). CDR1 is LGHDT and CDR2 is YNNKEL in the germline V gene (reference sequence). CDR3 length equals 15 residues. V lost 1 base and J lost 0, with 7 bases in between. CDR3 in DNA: TGTGCCAGCAGCCAAGGGCAGGGCTCCTACAATGAGCAGTTCTTC. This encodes CASSQGQGSYNEQFF.

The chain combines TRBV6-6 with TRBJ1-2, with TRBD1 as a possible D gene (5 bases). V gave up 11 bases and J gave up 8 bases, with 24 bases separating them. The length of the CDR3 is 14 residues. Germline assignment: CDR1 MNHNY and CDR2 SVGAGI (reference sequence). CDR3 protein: CAASRTASGVGYTF. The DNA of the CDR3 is TGTGCCGCATCGCGGACCGCCTCGGGGGTGGGCTACACCTTC.

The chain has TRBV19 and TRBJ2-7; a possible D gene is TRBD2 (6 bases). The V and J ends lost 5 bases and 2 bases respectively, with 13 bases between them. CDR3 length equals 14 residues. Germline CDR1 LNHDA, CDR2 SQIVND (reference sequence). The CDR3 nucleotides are TGTGCCAGTAGTGCGGGACGGATTCCCTACGAGCAGTACTTC. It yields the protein CASSAGRIPYEQYF.

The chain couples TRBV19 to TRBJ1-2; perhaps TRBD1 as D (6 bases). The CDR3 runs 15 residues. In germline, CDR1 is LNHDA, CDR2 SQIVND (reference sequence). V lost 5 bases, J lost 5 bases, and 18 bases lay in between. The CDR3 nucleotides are TGTGCCAGTAGTGTCTTTCCCGGGACAACTTATGGCTACACCTTC. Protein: CASSVFPGTTYGYTF.

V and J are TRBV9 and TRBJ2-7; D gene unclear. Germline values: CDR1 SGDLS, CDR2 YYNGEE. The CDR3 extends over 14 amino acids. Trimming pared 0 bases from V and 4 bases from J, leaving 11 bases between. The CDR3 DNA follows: TGTGCCAGCAGCGTAGCGGGTATCTTGTACGAGCAGTACTTC. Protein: CASSVAGILYEQYF.

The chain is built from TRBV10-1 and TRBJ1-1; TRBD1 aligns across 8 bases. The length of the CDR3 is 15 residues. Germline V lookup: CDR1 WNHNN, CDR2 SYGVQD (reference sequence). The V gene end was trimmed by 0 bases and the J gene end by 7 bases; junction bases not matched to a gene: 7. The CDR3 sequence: CASSESVGTGDEAFF. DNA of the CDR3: TGCGCCAGCAGTGAGTCGGTTGGGACAGGCGATGAAGCTTTCTTT.

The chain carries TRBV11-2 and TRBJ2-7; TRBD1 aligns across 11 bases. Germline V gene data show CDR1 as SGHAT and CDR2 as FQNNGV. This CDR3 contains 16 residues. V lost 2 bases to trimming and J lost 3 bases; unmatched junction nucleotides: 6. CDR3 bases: TGTGCCAGCAGCTTAACCACCGGGACAGGGGGCTACGAGCAGTACTTC. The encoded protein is CASSLTTGTGGYEQYF.

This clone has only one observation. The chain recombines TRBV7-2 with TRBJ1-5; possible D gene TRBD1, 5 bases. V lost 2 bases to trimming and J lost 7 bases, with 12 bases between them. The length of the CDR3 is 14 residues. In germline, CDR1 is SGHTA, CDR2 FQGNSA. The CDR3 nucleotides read TGTGCCAGCAGCTTATACGGGGGAGGGCAGCCCCAGCATTTT. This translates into CASSLYGGGQPQHF.

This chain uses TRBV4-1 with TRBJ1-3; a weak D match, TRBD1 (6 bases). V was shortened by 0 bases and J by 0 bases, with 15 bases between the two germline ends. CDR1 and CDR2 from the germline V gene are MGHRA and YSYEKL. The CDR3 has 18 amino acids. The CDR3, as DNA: TGCGCCAGCAGCCAAGATTTGACAGGCCCGAGCTCTGGAAACACCATATATTTT. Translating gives CASSQDLTGPSSGNTIYF.

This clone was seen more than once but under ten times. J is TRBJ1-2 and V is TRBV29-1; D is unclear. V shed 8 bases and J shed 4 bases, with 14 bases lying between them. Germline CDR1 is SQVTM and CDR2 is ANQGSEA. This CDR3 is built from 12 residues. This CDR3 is CSTRDLLYGYTF. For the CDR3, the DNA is TGCAGCACCCGGGATTTACTCTATGGCTACACCTTC.

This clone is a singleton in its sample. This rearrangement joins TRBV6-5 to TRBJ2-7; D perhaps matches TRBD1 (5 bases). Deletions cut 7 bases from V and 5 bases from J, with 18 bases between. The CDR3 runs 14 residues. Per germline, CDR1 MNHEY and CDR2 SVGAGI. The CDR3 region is CASKTTGRGDEQYF. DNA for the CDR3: TGTGCCAGCAAGACAACAGGCCGAGGCGACGAGCAGTACTTC.